The 12 T cell receptor beta chains given below trace back to one sample, sequenced in a study of PD-L1 blockade in urothelial cancer (TCRdb year 2017). In light of the paper, this sample's time point label describes: pretreatment peripheral blood. The library relied on the immunoSEQ multiplex PCR assay. The immuneACCESS repertoire file appears here via TCRdb, limited to in-frame rearrangements. These files lack a portion of the clones; in checked studies, under half of the deficit traces to unresolved V genes, and the cause of the others is not known. The sample table holds tens of thousands of clones, of which roughly 80% were seen once. The top ten clones comprise about 7% of the sample. This material consisted of PBMCs, taken around atezolizumab (anti-PD-L1) treatment. These receptors were collected from a man between 60 and 75 years old with urothelial cancer.

The J gene is TRBJ2-7, the V gene TRBV7-9, with 9 bases aligning to TRBD1. CDR1 is SEHNR and CDR2 is FQNEAQ in the germline V gene (reference sequence). The CDR3 is 16 amino acids. The V and J ends lost 1 base and 0 bases, in that order; junction bases with no gene match: 4. CDR3 DNA sequence: TGTGCCAGCAGCTTAGAGACAGGGGGTTTCTCCTACGAGCAGTACTTC. This encodes CASSLETGGFSYEQYF.

The V gene is TRBV21-1, the J gene TRBJ2-7; the table calls TRBD1, which could not be checked here. TRBV21-1 is designated a pseudogene. CDR3 length: 15 residues. The CDR3 sequence is CASPTPTGATYEQYF. CDR3 DNA sequence: TGTGCCAGCCCCACCCCAACAGGCGCAACCTACGAGCAGTACTTC.

This chain uses TRBV6-7 with TRBJ1-6; maybe TRBD1 (6 bases). TRBV6-7 is recorded as an ORF, its role being uncertain. The CDR3 extends over 16 amino acids. Trimming left V 2 bases short and J 5 bases short, with 13 bases between. Here the CDR3 reads CASSYPRPGDNSPLHF. The CDR3 coding sequence is TGTGCCAGCAGTTACCCCCGCCCAGGGGATAATTCACCCCTCCACTTT.

This chain links TRBV2 with TRBJ2-5, with D tentatively TRBD2 (6 bases). V was pared by 4 bases and J by 5 bases, with 17 bases between. This CDR3 is built from 15 residues. Germline V CDR1 and CDR2: SNHLY, FYNNEI. CDR3: CASSGLGGDRETQYF. The CDR3 coding sequence is TGTGCCAGCAGTGGACTAGGAGGGGATCGGGAGACCCAGTACTTC.

This chain joins TRBV5-1 and TRBJ2-3; the D is unclear. Germline V gene sequence: CDR1 SGHRS, CDR2 YFSETQ. The CDR3 loop spans 14 amino acids. Trimming left V 0 bases short and J 3 bases short, with 8 bases between. CDR3 DNA: TGCGCCAGCAGCTTGGGCCAGAAAACAGATACGCAGTATTTT. Translating it yields CASSLGQKTDTQYF.

The J gene is TRBJ2-5, the V gene TRBV2; TRBD2 might be the D (5 bases). CDR1 SNHLY and CDR2 FYNNEI come from the germline V gene. Trimming shortened V by 7 bases and J by 5 bases, and 14 bases separated the two germline ends. The CDR3 extends over 13 amino acids. Written as DNA, the CDR3 is TGTGCCAGCACGAGGCTCGGGGTGGAGACCCAGTACTTC. This codes for CASTRLGVETQYF.

V is TRBV9 and J is TRBJ2-2, with TRBD2 identical over 10 bases. CDR3 length: 18 residues. Germline V gene data show CDR1 as SGDLS and CDR2 as YYNGEE. Trimming cost V 0 bases and J 1 base; bases outside gene matches: 6. In DNA, the CDR3 is TGTGCCAGCAGCGTAGGGCTAGCGGGGGCCATGAACACCGGGGAGCTGTTTTTT. This codes for CASSVGLAGAMNTGELFF.

The chain carries TRBV5-4 and TRBJ1-2, with 8 bases that match TRBD1. The CDR3 is 14 amino acids. Germline assignment: CDR1 SGHNT and CDR2 YYREEE (reference sequence). The ends lost 3 bases at V and 4 bases at J; junction bases unmatched: 5. The chain's CDR3 is CASSSGGAGYGYTF. As DNA, the CDR3 is TGTGCCAGCAGCTCAGGGGGCGCGGGCTATGGCTACACCTTC.

This sequence joins TRBV28 and TRBJ2-7; D is ambiguous. The germline V gene encodes CDR1 MDHEN and CDR2 SYDVKM. V was clipped by 7 bases and J by 2 bases, with 15 bases between them. The CDR3 loop spans 14 amino acids. The CDR3: CASKTPEKTYEQYF. CDR3 bases: TGTGCCAGCAAAACGCCCGAGAAGACCTACGAGCAGTACTTC.

The V gene is TRBV27, the J gene TRBJ2-3, with D unresolved. Trimming left V 11 bases short and J 4 bases short, with 22 bases between. This CDR3 has 15 amino acids. Germline V gives CDR1 MNHEY, CDR2 SMNVEV (reference sequence). The CDR3 sequence: CAAPRPGIRADTQYF. DNA of the CDR3: TGTGCCGCCCCCCGCCCCGGAATACGGGCAGATACGCAGTATTTT.

The chain combines TRBV9 with TRBJ2-1; TRBD2 matches 10 bases. The CDR3 is made up of 16 amino acids. Germline loops: CDR1 SGDLS, CDR2 YYNGEE. Unmatched junction bases numbered 9, after V lost 0 bases and J lost 9 bases. CDR3 sequence reads: CASSVATSGGASEQFF. As DNA, the CDR3 is TGTGCCAGCAGCGTAGCTACCAGCGGGGGGGCCAGTGAGCAGTTCTTC.

The genes are TRBV28 and TRBJ2-1; 10 bases are shared with TRBD1. The CDR3 is 16 residues long. Germline V gives CDR1 MDHEN, CDR2 SYDVKM. The V and J ends lost 5 bases and 9 bases, in that order; junction bases with no gene match: 13. CDR3: CASSEEAGQGIGEQFF. DNA for the CDR3: TGTGCCAGCAGTGAGGAAGCGGGACAGGGGATTGGTGAGCAGTTCTTC.